Below, 18 T cell receptor beta chains from the same sample are listed, as sequenced in a study of shared clonotypes between healthy human individuals. Naive CD8 cells, CD45RO-negative and positively selected for CCR7, excluded terminally differentiated effector memory CD45RA+ cells. The protocol was immunoSEQ multiplex PCR, while the TCRdb copy is restricted to in-frame clones and leaves out a portion. The data hold about 820,000 clones, with over 90% observed a single time. The sequencing sample was made of naive CD8+ T cells sorted from blood. The receptors stem from a man under 40 in good health.

The chain links TRBV6-6 to TRBJ2-1; a weak D match, TRBD2 (6 bases). The CDR3 loop spans 15 amino acids. CDR1 and CDR2 (germline): MNHNY, SVGAGI (reference sequence). Between the trimmed V and J ends, which lost 6 bases and 5 bases, there was a span of 17 bases. CDR3 coding DNA: TGTGCCAGCAGGCTAAGGGGAGGCCGCGACAATGAGCAGTTCTTC. The encoded protein is CASRLRGGRDNEQFF.

The V and J genes are TRBV6-6 and TRBJ2-3, with no clear D. CDR3 length equals 13 residues. V dropped 5 bases and J dropped 5 bases, with 11 bases sitting between them. Germline CDR1 reads MNHNY; CDR2 reads SVGAGI (reference sequence). DNA of the CDR3: TGTGCCAGCAGTCCACGGACCATAGATACGCAGTATTTT. Translating it yields CASSPRTIDTQYF.

The chain uses TRBV2 and TRBJ1-4; D possibly corresponds to TRBD1 (5 bases). V was trimmed by 3 bases and J by 5 bases, leaving 13 bases between them. The length of the CDR3 is 15 residues. The germline gives CDR1 SNHLY, CDR2 FYNNEI. For the CDR3, the DNA is TGTGCCAGCAGTGATGGGACGGGATTAAATGAAAAACTGTTTTTT. Its translation is CASSDGTGLNEKLFF.

Regarding this clone: The sample has other DNA sequences that encode this CDR3 too. The CDR3 bases are TGTGCCAGCAGCTTAGGACCGAACTACGAGCAGTACTTC. Its protein product is CASSLGPNYEQYF. The V gene is TRBV7-9, the J gene TRBJ2-7; D is unresolved. Per germline, CDR1 SEHNR and CDR2 FQNEAQ (reference sequence). V was pared by 1 base and J by 3 bases, with 7 bases between. This CDR3 region has 13 residues. The variable domain in full, completed from reference TRBV7-9 and TRBJ2-7, reads DTGVSQNPRHKITKRGQNVTFRCDPISEHNRLYWYRQTLGQGPEFLTYFQNEAQLEKSRLLSDRFSAERPKGSFSTLEIQRTEQGDSAMYLCASSLGPNYEQYFGPGTRLTVT.

The chain couples TRBV29-1 to TRBJ2-1, with D perhaps TRBD1 or TRBD2 (6 bases each). Germline V CDR1 and CDR2: SQVTM, ANQGSEA. V was pared by 6 bases and J by 2 bases, with 17 bases between. CDR3 size: 15 residues. The CDR3 coding sequence is TGCAGCGTCCTCCGGGGGCGTACCGCCTACAATGAGCAGTTCTTC. Translation: CSVLRGRTAYNEQFF.

The gene calls are TRBV27 and TRBJ1-2; D unclear. The ends were cut back, 5 bases at V and 8 bases at J, with 18 bases in the middle. The CDR3 is 14 amino acids. Germline V CDR1 and CDR2: MNHEY, SMNVEV (reference sequence). The CDR3 here is CASSPAPEGGGYTF. CDR3 nucleotide sequence: TGTGCCAGCAGTCCCGCCCCGGAGGGAGGGGGCTACACCTTC.

V gene TRBV15 combines with J gene TRBJ2-5; 7 bases are a match to TRBD1. The junction had 3 bases not matched to a gene; V was cut back by 0 bases and J by 5 bases. Germline assignment: CDR1 LNHNV and CDR2 YYDKDF (reference sequence). CDR3 length equals 14 residues. CDR3 residues: CATSRDMGQETQYF. The DNA of the CDR3 is TGTGCCACCAGCAGAGATATGGGACAGGAGACCCAGTACTTC. The full variable domain, in which reference TRBV15 and TRBJ2-5 provide the parts outside the CDR3, is DAMVIQNPRYQVTQFGKPVTLSCSQTLNHNVMYWYQQKSSQAPKLLFHYYDKDFNNEADTPDNFQSRRPNTSFCFLDIRSPGLGDTAMYLCATSRDMGQETQYFGPGTRLLVL.

The chain combines TRBV5-1 with TRBJ2-7; D may be TRBD1 or TRBD2 (5 bases each). The CDR3 loop spans 15 amino acids. V was trimmed by 5 bases and J by 2 bases, leaving 17 bases between them. Germline-derived CDR1 and CDR2 are SGHRS and YFSETQ. CDR3 DNA: TGCGCCAGCAGGTCCACCGGGACGGCTGCCTACGAGCAGTACTTC. Its translation is CASRSTGTAAYEQYF.

V and J are TRBV28 and TRBJ1-4; D remains ambiguous. CDR1 MDHEN and CDR2 SYDVKM come from the germline V gene. Trimming stripped 5 bases from V and 0 bases from J, with 13 bases between. The CDR3 totals 16 residues. The CDR3 sequence: CASSQPDGATNEKLFF. The CDR3 DNA sequence: TGTGCCAGCAGTCAACCGGACGGAGCAACTAATGAAAAACTGTTTTTT.

V usage is TRBV6-1 and J usage is TRBJ2-7, with D perhaps being TRBD1 or TRBD2 (6 bases each). The V end was cut by 1 base, the J end by 5 bases, with 15 bases between. The CDR3 spans 15 residues. The germline CDR1 and CDR2 sequences are MNHNS and SASEGT. CDR3 protein: CASSEVPGAHNEQYF. Written as DNA, the CDR3 is TGTGCCAGCAGTGAAGTTCCGGGGGCTCACAACGAGCAGTACTTC.

In its sample, this clone was seen a few times. This chain joins TRBV7-9 and TRBJ2-5; the match to TRBD2 covers 9 bases. Germline CDR1 SEHNR, CDR2 FQNEAQ (reference sequence). The trim removed 3 bases at V and 1 base at J, leaving 0 bases unmatched. This CDR3 comprises 14 residues. CDR3 amino acids: CASSFSGSQETQYF. CDR3 nucleotides: TGTGCCAGCAGCTTTAGCGGGAGCCAAGAGACCCAGTACTTC. The whole variable domain, remainder taken from reference TRBV7-9 and TRBJ2-5, is DTGVSQNPRHKITKRGQNVTFRCDPISEHNRLYWYRQTLGQGPEFLTYFQNEAQLEKSRLLSDRFSAERPKGSFSTLEIQRTEQGDSAMYLCASSFSGSQETQYFGPGTRLLVL.

DNA of the CDR3: TGTGCCAGCAGACAAAGGGATATCGGGGGGGGCCATCTAAAACCCCGCTATGGCTACACCTTC. This encodes CASRQRDIGGGHLKPRYGYTF. This chain joins TRBV27 and TRBJ1-2; the D gene is possibly TRBD1 (6 bases). V was clipped by 6 bases and J by 4 bases, with 36 bases between them. This CDR3 is 21 amino acids long. Germline-derived CDR1 and CDR2 are MNHEY and SMNVEV (reference sequence).

V and J are TRBV5-1 and TRBJ2-3, with a tentative D call TRBD2 (5 bases). Trimming took off 4 bases at V and 0 bases at J, with 12 bases between the two ends. The CDR3 extends over 15 amino acids. Looked up from germline, CDR1 is SGHRS and CDR2 is YFSETQ. DNA of the CDR3: TGCGCCAGCAGCGGAAGCGGAGCCAGCACAGATACGCAGTATTTT. It specifies CASSGSGASTDTQYF.

The genes are TRBV28 and TRBJ1-1; no clear D. CDR1 and CDR2 from the germline V gene are MDHEN and SYDVKM. Trimming shortened V by 10 bases and J by 1 base, and 13 bases separated the two germline ends. The CDR3 is 13 amino acids. DNA for the CDR3: TGTGCCACCTCAGTAGACGAGAACACTGAAGCTTTCTTT. It codes for CATSVDENTEAFF.

The V call is TRBV6-1, the J call TRBJ1-5; D might be TRBD1 (5 bases). Per the germline V gene, CDR1 is MNHNS and CDR2 is SASEGT. The CDR3 covers 13 residues. With 2 bases removed from V and 6 bases from J, the gap between germline ends came to 8 bases. As DNA, the CDR3 is TGTGCCAGCAGTGAACGGGGGGGTCAGCCCCAGCATTTT. This codes for CASSERGGQPQHF.

As concerns this clone: One end of the junction is discordant with germline, which a read error may explain. This chain connects TRBV15 to TRBJ1-5; unclear D gene. The CDR3 is 15 residues long. Germline CDR1 reads LNHNV; CDR2 reads YYDKDF (reference sequence). The CDR3 DNA follows: TGTGCCACCAGGAGAGGCGATTATAGCAATCAGCCCCAGCATTTT. As protein: CATRRGDYSNQPQHF.

This clone was found a few times. This sequence joins TRBV5-5 and TRBJ2-1, with D perhaps assigned TRBD1 or TRBD2 (6 bases each). This CDR3 is built from 15 residues. Germline CDR1 SGHKS, CDR2 YYEKEE (reference sequence). Between the trimmed V and J ends, which lost 5 bases and 0 bases, there was a span of 12 bases. The CDR3: CASRGGGSSYNEQFF. In nucleotides, the CDR3 is TGTGCCAGCAGGGGGGGCGGCAGCTCCTACAATGAGCAGTTCTTC.

This clone appeared once. This chain joins TRBV29-1 and TRBJ2-7; 12 nucleotides line up with TRBD2. CDR1 is SQVTM and CDR2 is ANQGSEA in the germline V gene. The CDR3 runs 15 residues. The J segment lost 5 bases and the V segment lost 5 bases, leaving 10 bases of the junction unmatched. The CDR3 nucleotides are TGCAGCGTTCGGGGGATTAGACTAGCGGGAGACGAGCAGTACTTC. It specifies CSVRGIRLAGDEQYF.